Below are 13 T cell receptor beta chains sequenced from a single sample in a study of OX40 agonist ivuxolimab in advanced cancers. This table comes from immunoSEQ multiplex PCR, and its TCRdb copy is limited to in-frame clones, with some not included. The sample holds tens of thousands of clones, around 84% seen once. This sample comprised CD4+ or CD8+ T cells sorted from blood, obtained in a trial of the OX40 agonist ivuxolimab. These receptors were obtained from an adult with an advanced solid tumor such as melanoma, head and neck, liver or kidney cancer.

V gene TRBV28 combines with J gene TRBJ1-2; D uncertain. This CDR3 is 14 amino acids long. Germline loops: CDR1 MDHEN, CDR2 SYDVKM. Trimming took 4 bases from V and 1 from J, leaving 10 bases between them. The CDR3 loop is CASSSSLDNYGYTF. The CDR3, as DNA: TGTGCCAGCAGTTCCTCCCTTGATAACTATGGCTACACCTTC.

The gene calls are TRBV5-4 and TRBJ1-3; D remains unclear. Trimming stripped 3 bases from V and 4 bases from J, with 11 bases between. The CDR3 length is 14 residues. Germline V gives CDR1 SGHNT, CDR2 YYREEE (reference sequence). The CDR3: CASSYRGDGNTIYF. The CDR3 DNA reads as TGTGCCAGCAGCTACCGAGGAGACGGAAACACCATATATTTT.

This chain joins TRBV10-3 and TRBJ2-2, with unresolved D. V was cut by 2 bases and J by 2 bases, with 6 bases left in between. The CDR3 sequence is 14 residues long. The germline gives CDR1 ENHRY, CDR2 SYGVKD. This CDR3 is CAISEPYNTGELFF. CDR3 coding DNA: TGTGCCATCAGTGAGCCCTACAACACCGGGGAGCTGTTTTTT.

The rearrangement uses TRBV5-1 and TRBJ2-6, with no clear D. CDR3 length: 16 residues. Deletions cut 0 bases from V and 0 bases from J, with 7 bases between. Germline values: CDR1 SGHRS, CDR2 YFSETQ. The CDR3 nucleotides are TGCGCCAGCAGCTTGGTCCAGAACTCTGGGGCCAACGTCCTGACTTTC. It yields the protein CASSLVQNSGANVLTF.

The genes are TRBV5-4 and TRBJ1-1; a weak D match, TRBD1 (6 bases). V was cut by 0 bases and J by 4 bases, with 10 bases left in between. The CDR3 is made up of 14 amino acids. In germline, CDR1 is SGHNT, CDR2 YYREEE (reference sequence). For the CDR3, the DNA is TGTGCCAGCAGCTTGGTCAGGGGAGGCACTGAAGCTTTCTTT. As protein: CASSLVRGGTEAFF. The variable domain in full, with the rest retrieved from reference TRBV5-4 and TRBJ1-1, is ETGVTQSPTHLIKTRGQQVTLRCSSQSGHNTVSWYQQALGQGPQFIFQYYREEENGRGNFPPRFSGLQFPNYSSELNVNALELDDSALYLCASSLVRGGTEAFFGQGTRLTVV.

V and J are TRBV4-2 and TRBJ2-2; 11 nucleotides match TRBD2. V was clipped by 4 bases and J by 6 bases; unmatched bases: 4. The CDR3 runs to 15 residues. Germline CDR1 LGHNA, CDR2 YNFKEQ. Here the CDR3 DNA reads TGTGCCAGCAGCCTCATAGCGGGGGGGCCCGGGGAGCTGTTTTTT. Encoded protein: CASSLIAGGPGELFF.

The chain carries TRBV7-9 and TRBJ1-5; D uncertain. Trimming left V 5 bases short and J 6 bases short, with 20 bases between. CDR1 SEHNR and CDR2 FQNEAQ come from the germline V gene (reference sequence). This CDR3 region has 16 residues. The CDR3 reads CASSPPGPRVGQPQHF. The CDR3 coding sequence is TGTGCCAGCAGCCCCCCCGGACCCCGAGTAGGTCAGCCCCAGCATTTT.

The gene calls are TRBV5-1 and TRBJ2-1; 11 positions match TRBD2. CDR1 is SGHRS, CDR2 YFSETQ, per germline. There are 15 residues in the CDR3. J gave up 2 bases and V 3 bases, and 1 base lay outside the gene matches. In nucleotides, the CDR3 is TGCGCCAGCAGCTCGACTAGCGGGACCTACAATGAGCAGTTCTTC. Protein: CASSSTSGTYNEQFF.

The CDR3 DNA reads TGTGCCAGCAGCTCTCGGGGTTACGTCGGGCAGTTCTTC. Translated, it gives CASSSRGYVGQFF. The chain has TRBV27 and TRBJ2-1; possible D gene TRBD2, 5 bases. There are 13 residues in the CDR3. Germline-derived CDR1 and CDR2 are MNHEY and SMNVEV (reference sequence). Trimming stripped 6 bases from V and 12 bases from J, with 18 bases between.

This rearrangement joins TRBV14 to TRBJ2-5; no clear D gene. The germline V and J ends were trimmed by 0 bases and 1 base, with 3 bases remaining between them. This CDR3 region has 13 residues. The V gene's germline CDR1 is SGHDN and CDR2 FVKESK. CDR3 residues: CASSQDAQETQYF. CDR3 in DNA: TGTGCCAGCAGCCAAGACGCCCAAGAGACCCAGTACTTC.

The genes are TRBV18 and TRBJ2-1, with TRBD2 matching 8 bases. Germline V lookup: CDR1 KGHSH, CDR2 LQKENI. V was pared by 3 bases and J by 0 bases, with 4 bases of the junction left unmatched. The CDR3 is 16 residues long. In nucleotides, the CDR3 is TGTGCCAGCTCACCGCAAAGCGGGAGCTCCTACAATGAGCAGTTCTTC. Its translation: CASSPQSGSSYNEQFF.

This rearrangement joins TRBV5-1 to TRBJ2-7; the match to TRBD1 covers 7 bases. There are 17 residues in the CDR3. Germline CDR1 is SGHRS and CDR2 is YFSETQ. The J segment lost 4 bases and the V segment lost 2 bases, leaving 15 bases of the junction unmatched. The CDR3 protein is CASSFQIAPGQSYEQYF. The CDR3 nucleotides are TGCGCCAGCAGCTTCCAAATTGCTCCGGGACAGAGTTACGAGCAGTACTTC. Full variable domain (rest looked up from reference TRBV5-1 and TRBJ2-7): KAGVTQTPRYLIKTRGQQVTLSCSPISGHRSVSWYQQTPGQGLQFLFEYFSETQRNKGNFPGRFSGRQFSNSRSEMNVSTLELGDSALYLCASSFQIAPGQSYEQYFGPGTRLTVT.

The chain has TRBV5-1 and TRBJ2-1; the match to TRBD2 covers 13 bases. The V segment lost 4 bases and the J segment 7 bases; nucleotides outside the gene matches: 8. The CDR3 runs to 16 residues. The germline CDR1 and CDR2 sequences are SGHRS and YFSETQ. CDR3 sequence reads: CASSLTSGGALNEQFF. The CDR3, as DNA: TGCGCCAGCAGCCTCACTAGCGGGGGGGCCCTGAATGAGCAGTTCTTC.